These 11 T cell receptor beta chains share one sample of origin, sequenced in a study of blood T cells in healthy people across ages. Next came a second PCR, run for about 7 to 12 cycles, which used a sample-barcoded 5' primer along with a J-beta primer mix. In TCRdb, the 5' RACE reads were re-called with MiXCR into one record per CDR3 protein. The sample includes 550,000 to 650,000 distinct CDR3 sequences, around 31% seen only once; the top ten take around 16%. The source material was blood. These receptors were obtained from a woman older than 75 in good health.

The chain employs TRBV7-6 and TRBJ2-1; 10 positions agree with TRBD2. V lost 2 bases to trimming and J lost 7 bases; unmatched junction nucleotides: 5. The CDR3 covers 15 residues. The germline V gene encodes CDR1 SGHVS and CDR2 FNYEAQ. CDR3 DNA sequence: TGTGCCAGCAGCTTATACCTAGCGGGGGAGAATGAGCAGTTCTTC. Protein product: CASSLYLAGENEQFF.

V usage is TRBV9 and J usage is TRBJ2-1; perhaps TRBD2 as D (6 bases). The J call is in doubt because the DNA end fits TRBJ2-7 better. The germline gives CDR1 SGDLS, CDR2 YYNGEE. This CDR3 is built from 15 residues. CDR3 nucleotide sequence: TGTGCCAGCAGCGGAGACGGGGAGGTGTACAATGAGCAGTACTTC. This sequence encodes CASSGDGEVYNEQYF.

There are many counts of this clonotype. The V call is TRBV4-3, the J call TRBJ2-1; the D gene could be TRBD1 or TRBD2 (6 bases each). Germline assignment: CDR1 LGHNA and CDR2 YSLEER. V shed 0 bases and J shed 2 bases, with 11 bases lying between them. This CDR3 comprises 16 residues. In DNA, the CDR3 is TGCGCCAGCAGCCAAGATGAGGGGGGTGCCTACAATGAGCAGTTCTTC. Its translation is CASSQDEGGAYNEQFF.

This clonotype was detected ten times or more. The V call is TRBV20-1, the J call TRBJ1-1, with TRBD1 as a possible D gene (5 bases). Germline V gene lookup returns CDR1 DFQATT and CDR2 SNEGSKA (reference sequence). The CDR3 runs to 15 residues. V shed 0 bases and J shed 0 bases, with 11 bases lying between them. This CDR3 is CSARDRFRVNTEAFF. The CDR3 coding sequence is TGCAGTGCTAGAGATCGGTTCAGGGTGAACACTGAAGCTTTCTTT.

This clonotype occurred a few times. The rearrangement links TRBV6-2 or TRBV6-3 to TRBJ1-2; D is unclear. Between the trimmed V and J ends, which lost 5 bases and 3 bases, there was a span of 4 bases. CDR1 MNHEY and CDR2 SVGEGT come from the germline V gene. The CDR3 contains 11 residues. This CDR3 reads CASSVHYGYTF. The CDR3 bases are TGTGCCAGCAGTGTTCACTATGGCTACACCTTC.

In this sample, this clonotype turned up many times. This chain joins TRBV20-1 and TRBJ2-7, with 7 bases matching TRBD1. The CDR3 sequence is 12 residues long. The germline gives CDR1 DFQATT, CDR2 SNEGSKA (reference sequence). V lost 5 bases, J lost 6 bases, and 7 bases stayed unmatched. The CDR3 spells CSAGETGSEQYF. CDR3 sequence (DNA): TGCAGTGCTGGGGAGACAGGGTCCGAGCAGTACTTC.

This clonotype was counted ten times or more. The chain carries TRBV20-1 and TRBJ2-3; 9 nucleotides agree with TRBD2. The germline V gene encodes CDR1 DFQATT and CDR2 SNEGSKA (reference sequence). The CDR3 runs to 17 residues. The trim removed 5 bases at V and 4 bases at J, leaving 16 bases unmatched. The CDR3 loop is CSASATNSGGFADTQYF. The CDR3 coding sequence is TGCAGTGCTTCCGCCACCAATAGCGGGGGTTTCGCAGATACGCAGTATTTT.

Details on this clonotype: A much larger clone is a single base away; this may be a read error. This rearrangement joins TRBV20-1 to TRBJ2-1; TRBD2 aligns across 10 bases. V gave up 0 bases and J gave up 6 bases; unmatched junction bases: 8. CDR3 length: 16 amino acids. CDR1 is DFQATT, CDR2 SNEGSKA, per germline (reference sequence). This CDR3 reads CSARDPTSGASNEQFF. The CDR3 coding sequence is TGCAGTGCTAGAGACCCCACTAGCGGGGCTAGCAATGAGCAGTTCTTC.

This clonotype was seen many times. The chain links TRBV5-1 to TRBJ1-2; maybe TRBD1 (6 bases). The length of the CDR3 is 15 residues. Trimming removed 4 bases from V and 1 base from J, with 14 bases in between. Germline V CDR1 and CDR2: SGHRS, YFSETQ. The CDR3 DNA follows: TGCGCCAGCAGCGAAACAGGGAAGAGTAACTATGGCTACACCTTC. Its translation: CASSETGKSNYGYTF.

This clonotype was detected only once. The chain couples TRBV30 to TRBJ1-3, with 7 bases identical to TRBD1. V shed 3 bases, J shed 0 bases, and the junction held 5 bases outside the gene matches. Per germline, CDR1 GTSNPN and CDR2 SVGIG (reference sequence). This CDR3 is 15 amino acids long. This CDR3 is CAWRRGGISGNTIYF. In DNA form, the CDR3 reads TGTGCCTGGAGGAGAGGGGGCATCTCTGGAAACACCATATATTTT. The full variable domain, with the rest looked up from reference TRBV30 and TRBJ1-3, is SQTIHQWPATLVQPVGSPLSLECTVEGTSNPNLYWYRQAAGRGLQLLFYSVGIGQISSEVPQNLSASRPQDRQFILSSKKLLLSDSGFYLCAWRRGGISGNTIYFGEGSWLTVV.

The rearrangement joins TRBV20-1 to TRBJ2-3, with D possibly being TRBD2 (6 bases). Germline V lookup: CDR1 DFQATT, CDR2 SNEGSKA (reference sequence). With 7 bases removed from V and 1 base from J, the gap between germline ends came to 18 bases. The length of the CDR3 is 15 residues. This chain's CDR3 is CSVRFPGGGTDTQYF. In DNA form, the CDR3 reads TGCAGTGTTCGCTTCCCTGGCGGGGGCACAGATACGCAGTATTTT.